The sequence of this T cell receptor (beta chain) was determined in a study of shared clonotypes between healthy human individuals (dated by TCRdb to the early 2020s). At the level of the whole study: The cohort comprised two women and three men aged 18 to 49 years. Per donor, three plates each were used for CD4 naive and CD4 memory, two for CD8 naive, and one for CD8 memory. The study deeply sequenced blood TCR repertoires of about 5 healthy adults to estimate repertoire size and the extent of clonotype sharing between individuals. Different laboratories and diverse techniques were used to prepare libraries and sequence TCR repertoires, to increase sequencing depth and limit assay-specific biases. Leukapheresis yielded between about 0.85 and 9.5 billion PBMCs per donor. Points the paper makes about the study in general: Naive subsets generally had larger estimated clonotype richness than memory subsets. Sampling was restricted to blood, and TCR repertoires in tissues likely differ from the TCR repertoires found in blood. Because the study included only a small number of donors, the genetic and exposure-history diversity represented was limited. Even with the large sequencing depth, rarefaction of the sorted-subset datasets indicated that sequencing was incomplete. Higher generation probabilities were observed for clonotypes shared by all four sorted-subset donors than for non-shared clonotypes. Across several donors, about 5.2% of naive CD4, 3.5% of naive CD8, around 2.5% of memory CD4, and under 0.45% of memory CD8 clonotypes were shared. Pairwise subsampling led to the expectation that sequencing depth would affect the degree of clonotype sharing among donors.

The CDR1 and CDR2 encoded by the germline V gene are MNHNS and SASEGT. Taken from cysteine to phenylalanine, the CDR3 has 15 residues. The retained sequence is limited to the CDR3, 45 bases, with the frame set at the first base. V and J lose 4 bases and 4 bases, and a span of 14 bases separates them. A word on this clone: This receptor's antigen is unknown. Base quality data are lacking; no much larger clone is found one base away.

Using the deep immunoSEQ assay, multiplex PCR amplified TCR CDR3 regions from genomic DNA. For each cell subset, the extracted genomic DNA was distributed evenly across all wells of several immunoSEQ 96-well plates, and each plate served as one replicate. For sorted subsets, roughly 200 ng of genomic DNA, equivalent to around 30,000 T cell genomes, went into each replicate PCR. Purified libraries were measured with a Qubit 3.0 fluorometer, size-checked on a Bioanalyzer 2100, and measured again with the KAPA Library Quantification kit. Every immunoSEQ 96-well plate was sequenced on a separate single-read 150-cycle Illumina NextSeq 550 flow cell. The paper's data handling went like this. Because only junctional sequences without quality scores were contained in the immunoSEQ output, filtering matching that applied to full-length reads could not be performed. Sequences were annotated with PyIR, a Python wrapper for IgBLAST v1.9, and V/J genes and CDR3 were assigned using IMGT germline references. Reads were filtered out if the reads had weak V/J assignments (E-value above 1e-6), no CDR3, stop codons, out-of-frame junctions, or ambiguous translated residues. V3J clonotypes were defined as sequences sharing an identical inferred V gene, J gene, and CDR3 amino acid sequence. To compute the percentage overlap between repertoires, the number of shared unique clonotypes was divided by the size of the smaller repertoire. Three approaches were used to assess repertoire richness: RTK rarefaction, the Chao1 estimator, and Recon v2.1 estimates of unobserved clonotypes. For all TCRbeta clonotypes obtained by the gDNA method from a few donors, generation probabilities were computed with OLGA. Drawn from immuneACCESS, this table holds only the in-frame rearrangements with V and J called that TCRdb kept. Clones are partly lost; checked studies trace under half to an unresolved V gene and leave the rest unexplained. V, J and clone size are those of that table, while D and trimming were read from the DNA. Recorded for this sample are under 2.5 million clones; 92% of them occurred a single time. The top ten constitute 0.3% to 0.4% of the sample.

The donors were healthy, HIV-negative adults with no recently reported acute infections or vaccinations. Every donor was a Caucasian adult living in Nashville, Tennessee, USA. CD4+ T cells were enriched by magnetic negative selection; naive cells were then positively selected on CD45RA, and the negative fraction formed the memory subset. After blood collection by leukapheresis, PBMCs were isolated using Ficoll-Histopaque density gradient centrifugation and then cryopreserved in the vapor phase of liquid nitrogen. Analytical flow cytometry was used to check the purity and quantity of each magnetically sorted T cell population. From each sorted fraction, genomic DNA was isolated and quantified by UV absorbance on a Nanodrop 2000c.

The sequenced sample consisted of naive CD4+ T cells from PBMCs. Per the publication, the cell subset or site label means: CD45RA+ positively selected. The chain is assembled from TRBV6-1 and TRBJ1-3; the D gene cannot be resolved reliably. The clonotype was recovered from a man between 18 and 35 years old in good health. Some clones in this sample may be carry-over from other donors' samples. The CDR3 in this case is CASSGSQARGNTIYF. The DNA is TGTGCCAGCAGTGGATCGCAGGCTAGGGGAAACACCATATATTTT.